This T cell receptor (beta chain) was sequenced during a study of shared clonotypes between healthy human individuals. Assay used: immunoSEQ multiplex PCR; TCRdb lists only in-frame clones, some missing. The repertoire holds 75,000 to 100,000 clones, about half seen once, with roughly 16% in the top ten. Whole-study results and caveats: Genetic and exposure-history diversity was limited by the few donors. Tissue TCR repertoires likely differ from these blood-only repertoires.

CDR3 length: 14 residues. Per the germline V gene, CDR1 is SEHNR and CDR2 is FQNEAQ (reference sequence). Free of recent acute infections or vaccinations, the donors were healthy HIV-negative adults. The study used 100 million or so PBMCs per unsorted sample for genomic DNA. In the case of this clone: Its antigen is as yet unknown. A read error may be the cause here, since a much bigger clone is one base away.

Sequenced sample: PBMCs. This receptor was obtained from a woman aged 35 to 49 in good health. Some clones in this sample may be carry-over from other donors' samples. V gene TRBV7-9 combines with J gene TRBJ2-2; a weak D match, TRBD2 (5 bases). The chain's CDR3 is CASSLDRGTGELFF. The CDR3 region has the DNA TGTGCCAGCAGCTTAGATCGTGGCACCGGGGAGCTGTTCTTT. The complete variable domain, with remaining parts taken from reference TRBV7-9 and TRBJ2-2, reads DTGVSQNPRHKITKRGQNVTFRCDPISEHNRLYWYRQTLGQGPEFLTYFQNEAQLEKSRLLSDRFSAERPKGSFSTLEIQRTEQGDSAMYLCASSLDRGTGELFFGEGSRLTVL.